The next 26 T cell receptor beta chains were all read from a single sample in a study of PD-L1 blockade in urothelial cancer. Time point defined: peripheral blood 6 weeks after treatment start. Sequencing used immunoSEQ multiplex PCR; TCRdb keeps in-frame clones, though not all of them. The repertoire holds 35,000 to 55,000 clones, with about 80% as singletons. This specimen consisted of PBMCs, obtained around atezolizumab (anti-PD-L1) treatment. Every receptor here comes from a man between 60 and 75 years old with urothelial cancer.

V usage is TRBV19 and J usage is TRBJ1-5, with 9 bases aligning to TRBD1. Trimming took 4 bases from V and 3 from J; bases not matched to a gene: 7. The CDR3 runs to 16 residues. Germline CDR1 reads LNHDA; CDR2 reads SQIVND (reference sequence). In DNA, the CDR3 is TGTGCCAGTAGTAAGGCGCGGACAGGGGCCAATCAGCCCCAGCATTTT. Protein: CASSKARTGANQPQHF.

With respect to this clone: The sample has other DNA sequences that encode this CDR3 too. This chain uses TRBV11-2 with TRBJ2-7; no firm D call. CDR1 and CDR2 (germline): SGHAT, FQNNGV. V dropped 4 bases and J dropped 1 base, with 5 bases sitting between them. This CDR3 is built from 12 residues. CDR3 in amino acids: CASSSLSYEQYF. CDR3 in DNA: TGTGCCAGCAGCTCCCTTTCCTACGAGCAGTACTTC.

This clone was picked up a small number of times. The J gene is TRBJ1-2, the V gene TRBV20-1; 7 nucleotides match TRBD1. Looked up from germline, CDR1 is DFQATT and CDR2 is SNEGSKA (reference sequence). Unmatched junction bases numbered 3, after V lost 6 bases and J lost 8 bases. The CDR3 sequence is 10 residues long. In DNA, the CDR3 is TGCAGTGCAGACAGGGAGGGCTACACCTTC. Translation: CSADREGYTF.

This chain uses TRBV2 with TRBJ1-3; D remains ambiguous. This CDR3 region has 13 residues. V lost 6 bases, J lost 0 bases, and 6 bases lay in between. Germline lookup yields CDR1 SNHLY and CDR2 FYNNEI. CDR3 in DNA: TGTGCCAGCAGCGGGGACTCTGGAAACACCATATATTTT. Encoded protein: CASSGDSGNTIYF.

This clone was seen just once. V and J are TRBV7-2 and TRBJ2-7; a weak D match, TRBD2 (5 bases). Germline CDR1 SGHTA, CDR2 FQGNSA. Trimming pared 0 bases from V and 5 bases from J, leaving 11 bases between. CDR3 length: 14 residues. The chain's CDR3 is CASSLASGSHEQYF. In DNA form, the CDR3 reads TGTGCCAGCAGCTTAGCGTCGGGATCTCACGAGCAGTACTTC.

This chain joins TRBV4-1 and TRBJ2-3; D unresolved. Germline V CDR1 and CDR2: MGHRA, YSYEKL. The CDR3 loop spans 16 amino acids. V lost 0 bases to trimming and J lost 6 bases, with 16 bases between them. The CDR3 bases are TGCGCCAGCAGCCAAGAATCAACAGACCCACACGATACGCAGTATTTT. This encodes CASSQESTDPHDTQYF.

This clone turned up a few times. The rearrangement links TRBV4-2 to TRBJ2-7, with a weak D call TRBD1 (6 bases). V lost 0 bases and J lost 2, with 8 bases in between. From germline, CDR1 is LGHNA and CDR2 YNFKEQ. The CDR3 has 14 amino acids. As DNA, the CDR3 is TGTGCCAGCAGCCAAGACGCAGGGGCCTACGAGCAGTACTTC. Its translation is CASSQDAGAYEQYF.

This chain joins TRBV28 and TRBJ1-6; TRBD1 is a possible D gene (5 bases). Trimming shortened V by 3 bases and J by 11 bases, and 14 bases separated the two germline ends. CDR3 length: 14 amino acids. Looked up from germline, CDR1 is MDHEN and CDR2 is SYDVKM. As DNA, the CDR3 is TGTGCCAGCAGTTTCGGCAGGGCGATTACACCCCTCCACTTT. Translation gives CASSFGRAITPLHF.

This chain joins TRBV28 and TRBJ1-5, with D possibly matching TRBD1 (5 bases). With 5 bases removed from V and 0 bases from J, the gap between germline ends came to 14 bases. The germline CDR1 and CDR2 sequences are MDHEN and SYDVKM. The CDR3 has 16 residues. The CDR3 spells CASSIRRQYSNQPQHF. CDR3 DNA sequence: TGTGCCAGCAGTATCCGTCGACAGTATAGCAATCAGCCCCAGCATTTT.

This clone showed up just once. The rearrangement uses TRBV11-2 and TRBJ1-1, with TRBD1 matching 8 bases. This CDR3 has 15 amino acids. Germline-derived CDR1 and CDR2 are SGHAT and FQNNGV. With V trimmed by 5 bases and J by 5 bases, 10 bases remained unmatched. The CDR3 protein is CASSPGQGEGTEAFF. CDR3 bases: TGTGCCAGCAGCCCCGGACAGGGCGAGGGAACTGAAGCTTTCTTT.

DNA for the CDR3: TGTGCCACCAGCAGAGAAACAGGGAGGGCTGAAGCTTTCTTT. Protein sequence: CATSRETGRAEAFF. This sequence joins TRBV15 and TRBJ1-1; tentative D call: TRBD1 (6 bases). Germline lookup yields CDR1 LNHNV and CDR2 YYDKDF (reference sequence). The ends were cut back, 0 bases at V and 6 bases at J, with 11 bases in the middle. CDR3 length: 14 residues.

Only one count was recorded for this clone. This chain links TRBV19 with TRBJ1-2, with D unresolved. Germline values: CDR1 LNHDA, CDR2 SQIVND (reference sequence). V lost 2 bases and J lost 0, with 7 bases in between. The CDR3 is made up of 14 amino acids. CDR3 sequence: CASSILGTNYGYTF. The CDR3 bases are TGTGCCAGTAGTATACTCGGGACTAACTATGGCTACACCTTC.

This rearrangement joins TRBV19 to TRBJ2-2; D possibly corresponds to TRBD2 (5 bases). From germline, CDR1 is LNHDA and CDR2 SQIVND (reference sequence). V lost 3 bases and J 7 bases, leaving 12 bases between the germline ends. The CDR3 sequence is 14 residues long. The CDR3 protein is CASSMNPRDGELFF. For the CDR3, the DNA is TGTGCCAGTAGTATGAACCCCCGGGACGGGGAGCTGTTTTTT.

DNA of the CDR3: TGCGCCAGCAGCCCTCTTTTAGCGGGGGGAAGGGGTAATGAGCAGTTCTTC. This translates into CASSPLLAGGRGNEQFF. V is TRBV4-1 and J is TRBJ2-1, with 10 bases lining up with TRBD2. CDR3 size: 17 residues. V was pared by 4 bases and J by 7 bases, with 13 bases of the junction left unmatched. Germline V gene data show CDR1 as MGHRA and CDR2 as YSYEKL.

This clone has a single count. The rearrangement links TRBV19 to TRBJ2-2; D remains unclear. The CDR3 covers 14 residues. V gave up 4 bases and J gave up 0 bases, with 6 bases separating them. Germline V lookup: CDR1 LNHDA, CDR2 SQIVND (reference sequence). The CDR3 DNA reads TGTGCCAGTAGTACAGGCGCGAACACCGGGGAGCTGTTTTTT. This encodes CASSTGANTGELFF.

The J gene is TRBJ1-2, the V gene TRBV2, with 8 bases fitting TRBD1. This CDR3 is 14 amino acids long. J gave up 0 bases and V 3 bases, and 0 bases lay outside the gene matches. CDR1 is SNHLY, CDR2 FYNNEI, per germline. CDR3 coding DNA: TGTGCCAGCAGTGAGACAGGGGCTAACTATGGCTACACCTTC. This sequence encodes CASSETGANYGYTF.

The V call is TRBV28, the J call TRBJ1-5; 9 positions match TRBD1. CDR3 length equals 14 residues. The junction had 8 bases not matched to a gene; V was cut back by 8 bases and J by 6 bases. Germline CDR1 reads MDHEN; CDR2 reads SYDVKM. The CDR3 sequence: CASGRTGEFQPQHF. The CDR3 nucleotides read TGTGCCAGCGGCCGGACAGGGGAGTTTCAGCCCCAGCATTTT.

This clone has only a few counts. This chain connects TRBV6-1 to TRBJ1-2; D gene ambiguous. V was cut by 6 bases and J by 3 bases, with 11 bases left in between. CDR3 length: 13 residues. The germline V gene has CDR1 MNHNS and CDR2 SASEGT. The CDR3 sequence: CASSPSDYYGYTF. The CDR3 DNA follows: TGTGCCAGCAGCCCCTCAGATTACTATGGCTACACCTTC.

This sequence joins TRBV14 and TRBJ1-1; 7 positions match TRBD1. CDR3 length: 16 residues. The J segment lost 0 bases and the V segment lost 4 bases, leaving 8 bases of the junction unmatched. CDR1 SGHDN and CDR2 FVKESK come from the germline V gene. Here the CDR3 reads CASSPYRGEMNTEAFF. DNA for the CDR3: TGTGCCAGCAGCCCCTACAGGGGCGAAATGAACACTGAAGCTTTCTTT.

J is TRBJ1-2 and V is TRBV4-2, with 10 bases that match TRBD1. The length of the CDR3 is 15 residues. After removal of 0 bases from V and 6 bases from J, the junction contained 4 bases not matched to a gene. Germline lookup yields CDR1 LGHNA and CDR2 YNFKEQ. The CDR3 DNA sequence: TGTGCCAGCAGCCAAGACCCAGGACAGGGGGATGGCTACACCTTC. This gives the protein CASSQDPGQGDGYTF.

This clone was seen only a few times. The chain combines TRBV19 with TRBJ2-2, with D tentatively TRBD2 (7 bases). V was pared by 3 bases and J by 5 bases, with 10 bases between. Looked up from germline, CDR1 is LNHDA and CDR2 is SQIVND (reference sequence). The CDR3 runs 14 residues. The CDR3 sequence is CASSIGGRTGELFF. The CDR3 nucleotides are TGTGCCAGTAGTATCGGGGGGCGAACCGGGGAGCTGTTTTTT.

This clone occurred a few times. The J gene is TRBJ1-2, the V gene TRBV30; the D gene is possibly TRBD1 (5 bases). V was trimmed by 2 bases and J by 8 bases, leaving 15 bases between them. The CDR3 is 13 amino acids. Per the germline V gene, CDR1 is GTSNPN and CDR2 is SVGIG (reference sequence). The DNA of the CDR3 is TGTGCCTGGAGTCGAGAAAGGGGTTACGGCTACACCTTC. Protein: CAWSRERGYGYTF.

The chain recombines TRBV29-1 with TRBJ2-1, with TRBD1 identical over 9 bases. With 5 bases clipped from V and 4 bases from J, the junction kept 6 bases outside the gene matches. The CDR3 sequence is 14 residues long. The germline V gene encodes CDR1 SQVTM and CDR2 ANQGSEA. CDR3 residues: CSVRTGTGYNEQFF. In nucleotides, the CDR3 is TGCAGCGTTCGCACCGGGACAGGGTACAATGAGCAGTTCTTC.

V is TRBV6-5 and J is TRBJ1-6; TRBD1 matches at 7 bases. The CDR3 runs 14 residues. V lost 5 bases to trimming and J lost 8 bases; unmatched junction nucleotides: 6. Germline CDR1 reads MNHEY; CDR2 reads SVGAGI. CDR3 protein: CASSSTGADSPLHF. Here the CDR3 DNA reads TGTGCCAGCAGTAGCACAGGGGCGGATTCACCCCTCCACTTT.

The gene calls are TRBV10-1 and TRBJ2-4; D is perhaps TRBD1 (6 bases). With 3 bases removed from V and 8 bases from J, the gap between germline ends came to 14 bases. The CDR3 extends over 14 amino acids. Looked up from germline, CDR1 is WNHNN and CDR2 is SYGVQD (reference sequence). The DNA of the CDR3 is TGCGCCAGCAGTGAAGGGGGTCCGTCTGACATTCAGTACTTC. Encoded protein: CASSEGGPSDIQYF.

This sequence joins TRBV29-1 and TRBJ2-5, with D possibly being TRBD2 (5 bases). V was trimmed by 4 bases and J by 3 bases, leaving 18 bases between them. CDR1 SQVTM and CDR2 ANQGSEA come from the germline V gene. This CDR3 spans 15 amino acids. The CDR3 reads CSVAGVGYGEETQYF. The CDR3 region has the DNA TGCAGCGTTGCCGGGGTAGGGTATGGGGAAGAGACCCAGTACTTC.